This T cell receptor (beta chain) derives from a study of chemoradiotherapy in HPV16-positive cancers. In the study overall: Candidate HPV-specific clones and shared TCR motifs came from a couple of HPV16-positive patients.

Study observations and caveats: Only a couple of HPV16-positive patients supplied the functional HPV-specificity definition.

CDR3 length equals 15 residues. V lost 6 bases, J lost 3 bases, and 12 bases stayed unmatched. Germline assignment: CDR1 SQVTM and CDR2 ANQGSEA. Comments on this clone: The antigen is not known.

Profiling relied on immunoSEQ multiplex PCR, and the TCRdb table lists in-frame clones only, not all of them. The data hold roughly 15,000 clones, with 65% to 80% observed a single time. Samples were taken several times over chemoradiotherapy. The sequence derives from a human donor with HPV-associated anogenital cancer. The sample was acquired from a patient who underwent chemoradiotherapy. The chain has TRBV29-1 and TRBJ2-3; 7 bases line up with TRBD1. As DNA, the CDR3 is TGCAGCGTCGTTGGCCGGACAGGATTTACAGATACGCAGTATTTT. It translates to CSVVGRTGFTDTQYF.